The rows below give T cell receptor beta chains drawn from one sample of a study of read filtering for tumor transcriptome and immune sequencing. TCRdb re-analysed the reads in MiXCR, keeping a single row per CDR3 protein. The table includes around 65,000 distinct CDR3 sequences, roughly 20% detected once. The material sequenced was a population of CD138-negative cells sorted from bone marrow. These TCRs come from a donor at least 40 years old with multiple myeloma. The CDR3 runs from the conserved cysteine through the conserved F or W. A D gene is named only where the DNA matches it firmly. Only part of the rows carry a size: once, few, many, or a class if the clone is expanded.

V	size	D	J	CDR3	DNA
TRBV11-2	many	.	TRBJ1-4	CASSPTETNEKLFF	TGTGCCAGCAGCCCGACGGAAACTAATGAAAAACTGTTTTTT
TRBV5-4	many	TRBD2	TRBJ2-7	CASSLSGLESEQYF	TGTGCCAGCAGCTTGTCGGGACTAGAATCCGAGCAGTACTTC
TRBV29-1	many	TRBD1	TRBJ2-3	CSARQGGTDTQYF	TGCAGCGCCAGACAGGGGGGCACAGATACGCAGTATTTT
TRBV5-1	many	.	TRBJ1-1	CASSFSPYGDFWDTEAFF	TGCGCCAGCAGCTTCTCCCCCTACGGTGATTTTTGGGACACTGAAGCTTTCTTT
TRBV4-1	many	.	TRBJ2-3	CASSQGTLSSTDTQYF	TGCGCCAGCAGCCAGGGGACACTATCTAGCACAGATACGCAGTATTTT
TRBV19	many	TRBD1	TRBJ2-5	CASSIVQGEETQYF	TGTGCCAGTAGTATAGTACAGGGGGAAGAGACCCAGTACTTC
TRBV6-5	many	TRBD1	TRBJ2-4	CASSYDGTGRNIQYF	TGTGCCAGCAGTTACGATGGGACAGGTCGAAACATTCAGTACTTC
TRBV25-1	many	TRBD1	TRBJ1-1	CASRALGQGREAFF	TGTGCCAGCAGGGCGTTGGGACAGGGTCGGGAAGCTTTCTTT
TRBV29-1	.	.	TRBJ1-1	CSVAAGGDTEAFF	TGCAGCGTCGCCGCGGGAGGGGACACTGAAGCTTTCTTT
TRBV6-6	.	TRBD1	TRBJ2-3	CASRSTGGRDTQYF	TGTGCCAGCAGATCGACAGGGGGAAGAGATACGCAGTATTTT
TRBV14	.	TRBD1	TRBJ2-1	CASSQRQGPWYEQFF	TGTGCCAGCAGCCAACGACAGGGTCCTTGGTATGAGCAGTTCTTC
TRBV24-1	.	.	TRBJ2-5	CATSDLRPGEATQYF	TGTGCTACCAGTGATTTGAGACCGGGAGAAGCGACCCAGTACTTC
TRBV6-7	many	.	TRBJ2-1	CASSYWCHEQFF	TGTGCCAGCAGTTACTGGTGTCATGAGCAGTTCTTC
TRBV6-2/TRBV6-3	many	.	TRBJ2-3	CASSYGGSIPDTQYF	TGTGCCAGCAGTTACGGAGGCAGCATCCCAGATACGCAGTATTTT
TRBV6-5	many	.	TRBJ1-1	CASNLQGRNTEAFF	TGTGCCAGCAATTTACAGGGCCGGAACACTGAAGCTTTCTTT
TRBV24-1	few	.	TRBJ2-2	CATSTGPGQRTNTGELFF	TGTGCCACCAGTACCGGCCCCGGACAGCGCACGAACACCGGGGAGCTGTTTTTT
TRBV28	many	TRBD2	TRBJ2-1	CASSFVQGTSSYNEQFF	TGTGCCAGCAGTTTTGTCCAGGGGACTAGCAGTTACAATGAGCAGTTCTTC
TRBV30	few	.	TRBJ2-1	CTWRGGGFREQFF	TGTACCTGGCGAGGGGGGGGCTTCCGGGAGCAGTTCTTC
TRBV29-1	many	TRBD1	TRBJ1-1	CSVGDRRKNTEAFF	TGCAGCGTTGGGGACAGGCGAAAGAACACTGAAGCTTTCTTT
TRBV15	many	.	TRBJ1-5	CATSASVDGGNQPQHF	TGTGCCACCAGCGCATCAGTGGACGGTGGCAATCAGCCCCAGCATTTT
TRBV6-6	many	.	TRBJ2-1	CASSGANEQFF	TGTGCCAGCAGTGGGGCCAATGAGCAGTTCTTC
TRBV9	many	TRBD1	TRBJ2-1	CASSATGTGVNEQFF	TGTGCCAGCAGCGCGACGGGGACAGGGGTGAATGAGCAGTTCTTC
TRBV7-9	many	.	TRBJ2-5	CATQGEETQYF	TGTGCCACACAAGGGGAAGAGACCCAGTACTTC
TRBV29-1	many	.	TRBJ2-7	CSVDLGRGPTEQYF	TGCAGCGTTGACCTCGGCAGGGGACCCACGGAGCAGTACTTC
TRBV20-1	many	.	TRBJ2-1	CSARGAISYNEQFF	TGCAGTGCTAGAGGGGCTATCTCCTACAATGAGCAGTTCTTC
TRBV5-1	many	.	TRBJ2-2	CATSRAGPNTGELFF	TGCGCCACCTCGCGGGCGGGGCCGAACACCGGGGAGCTGTTTTTT
TRBV7-9	.	.	TRBJ2-3	CAGSPPAGTDTQYF	TGTGCCGGCAGCCCCCCGGCAGGCACAGATACGCAGTATTTT
TRBV5-1	many	.	TRBJ2-3	CASRSERLTDTQYF	TGCGCCAGCAGATCGGAGCGGTTGACAGATACGCAGTATTTT
TRBV29-1	many	TRBD1	TRBJ1-1	CSVDSGTEF	TGCAGCGTTGATTCCGGGACAGAGTTT
TRBV30	few	.	TRBJ1-1	CAWSVPKPGAFF	TGTGCCTGGAGTGTCCCGAAACCCGGGGCTTTCTTT
TRBV30	few	.	TRBJ2-2	CAWKNRATGELFF	TGTGCCTGGAAAAACAGGGCTACCGGGGAGCTGTTTTTT
TRBV7-9	.	.	TRBJ1-5	CASSLTHGTVTQHF	TGTGCCAGCAGCTTAACCCACGGCACAGTTACGCAGCATTTT
TRBV29-1	.	.	TRBJ2-3	CSVEGGPKESTDTQYF	TGCAGCGTTGAGGGGGGACCGAAGGAGAGCACAGATACGCAGTATTTT
TRBV7-2	many	TRBD1	TRBJ2-1	CASRRTGDEQFF	TGTGCCAGCAGAAGGACAGGTGATGAGCAGTTCTTC
TRBV12-3/TRBV12-4	many	TRBD1	TRBJ1-6	CASSFSQGPPLHF	TGTGCCAGCAGTTTTTCACAGGGGCCACCCCTCCACTTT
TRBV20-1	many	.	TRBJ2-7	CSARDLSSYEQYF	TGCAGTGCTAGAGATCTGAGCTCCTACGAGCAGTACTTC
TRBV6-1	many	TRBD1	TRBJ1-2	CVSTGNQGASNTF	TGTGTCAGCACCGGAAATCAGGGGGCCTCTAACACCTTC
TRBV7-2	.	TRBD1	TRBJ2-7	CTSSLRDRAYEQYF	TGTACCAGCAGCTTACGGGACAGAGCCTACGAGCAGTACTTC
TRBV7-2	many	.	TRBJ2-2	CASSLDWGSGELFF	TGTGCCAGCAGCTTAGATTGGGGGTCCGGGGAGCTGTTTTTT
TRBV4-1	many	.	TRBJ1-1	CASSHPGRDTEAFF	TGCGCCAGCAGCCATCCAGGGAGGGACACTGAAGCTTTCTTT
TRBV18	medium-sized	.	TRBJ2-1	CASSPQRVNEQFF	TGTGCCAGCTCACCACAAAGGGTCAATGAGCAGTTCTTC
TRBV2	many	TRBD1	TRBJ1-1	CASSERDRVNTEAFF	TGTGCCAGCAGTGAAAGGGACAGGGTGAACACTGAAGCTTTCTTT
TRBV12-3/TRBV12-4	many	.	TRBJ1-1	CASSLRGAWELNTEAFF	TGTGCCAGCAGTTTGAGGGGGGCATGGGAATTGAACACTGAAGCTTTCTTT
TRBV20-1	many	TRBD2	TRBJ2-1	CSASGGSSYNEQFF	TGCAGTGCTAGCGGGGGGAGCTCCTACAATGAGCAGTTCTTC
TRBV30	many	.	TRBJ2-2	CAWSQTPTGELFF	TGTGCCTGGAGCCAGACTCCCACCGGGGAGCTGTTTTTT
TRBV7-9	many	.	TRBJ2-5	CASSPSLRGAQETQYF	TGTGCCAGCTCCCCCTCTTTACGGGGGGCCCAAGAGACCCAGTACTTC